This T cell receptor (beta chain) stems from a study of blood T cells in healthy people across ages. Study-wide results and caveats: The recorded TCR beta diversity per million T cells decreased in a roughly linear manner with age. In long-lived donors, naive CD4+ cell counts and diversity exceeded those of aged donors.

Together with a sample-barcoded 5' primer, a J-beta primer mix was included in a second PCR lasting about 6 to 11 cycles. Each cDNA molecule, via a template-switch adaptor with 12 random nucleotides, was tagged. TCRdb itself ran the 5' RACE reads through MiXCR, one entry per CDR3 protein. This sample has some 1,500,000 distinct CDR3 sequences, with approximately 39% found just once. Germline V gene sequence: CDR1 SGHTA, CDR2 FQGNSA. This CDR3 has 15 residues. This clonotype has more than one count but fewer than ten. Its antigen is currently unknown. The junction departs from germline at one end; a sequencing error may be responsible.

Sequencing used blood. This rearrangement joins TRBV7-2 to TRBJ2-5; D is uncertain. This TCR derives from a woman aged 18-30 years in good health. The CDR3 DNA reads TGTGCCAGCGGCTTACAACGAAATCCACAAGAGACCCAGTACTTC. Protein: CASGLQRNPQETQYF.